What follows are 6 T cell receptor beta chains derived from one specimen sequenced in a study of blood T cell repertoires in COVID-19. Assay: immunoSEQ multiplex PCR; the TCRdb copy retains only in-frame clones and omits some. The profile shows about 140,000 clones, about 84% of them singletons. Sequenced sample: peripheral blood. These TCRs come from a woman aged 45-60 years with acute or convalescent COVID-19.

The rearrangement links TRBV4-3 to TRBJ1-1; 7 bases map to TRBD1. Germline assignment: CDR1 LGHNA and CDR2 YSLEER. V shed 3 bases and J 7 bases; nucleotides not matched to a gene: 14. This CDR3 has 16 residues. The CDR3 reads CASSQQWRGGGIEAFF. Here the CDR3 DNA reads TGCGCCAGCAGCCAGCAATGGCGAGGGGGCGGGATTGAAGCTTTCTTT.

The V call is TRBV25-1, the J call TRBJ2-3; D remains unclear. Germline-derived CDR1 and CDR2 are MGHDK and SYGVNS. There are 12 residues in the CDR3. V lost 7 bases to trimming and J lost 2 bases, with 7 bases between them. This CDR3 is CASISVTDTQYF. CDR3 nucleotides: TGTGCCAGCATTTCTGTCACAGATACGCAGTATTTT.

V is TRBV5-1 and J is TRBJ2-5; no firm D call. Trimming stripped 3 bases from V and 5 bases from J, with 11 bases between. Germline-derived CDR1 and CDR2 are SGHRS and YFSETQ. The CDR3 length is 13 residues. CDR3 DNA: TGCGCCAGCAGCTCTACTGCGGTGGAGACCCAGTACTTC. Its protein product is CASSSTAVETQYF.

The chain joins TRBV9 to TRBJ2-1; 7 nucleotides line up with TRBD2. Germline CDR1 is SGDLS and CDR2 is YYNGEE. Germline trimming cut 3 bases from V and 5 bases from J; bases unmatched to any gene: 20. The length of the CDR3 is 19 residues. CDR3 DNA sequence: TGTGCCAGCAGCGCCTACAAGGGTTTAGCGGGTCGATCCCACAATGAGCAGTTCTTC. This gives the protein CASSAYKGLAGRSHNEQFF.

This chain uses TRBV7-6 with TRBJ2-7; 9 bases match TRBD2. V was clipped by 5 bases and J by 3 bases; unmatched bases: 8. The CDR3 runs to 15 residues. Germline lookup yields CDR1 SGHVS and CDR2 FNYEAQ. The CDR3 bases are TGTGCCAGCAGCGCCAGCGGGGGGTTGGTCTACGAGCAGTACTTC. Its protein is CASSASGGLVYEQYF.

The chain is built from TRBV6-2 or TRBV6-3 and TRBJ2-6, with D tentatively TRBD1 (5 bases). The V end was cut by 3 bases, the J end by 2 bases, with 17 bases between. The CDR3 consists of 18 residues. Germline lookup yields CDR1 MNHEY and CDR2 SVGEGT. The CDR3 sequence is CASSYSRVIGPGANVLTF. The CDR3 coding sequence is TGTGCCAGCAGTTATTCCAGGGTGATAGGGCCTGGGGCCAACGTCCTGACTTTC.